These 11 T cell receptor beta chains came from one sample sequenced in a study of cytomegalovirus exposure and HLA in healthy donors. 13 Jbeta primers and 60 Vbeta primers were used for the PCR. Produced via immunoSEQ multiplex PCR; TCRdb's table is partial and in-frame only. This table has about 130,000 clones, approximately 80% appearing once. The sample was PBMCs. Receptor source: a male donor in good health and CMV-seropositive.

The V call is TRBV7-9, the J call TRBJ2-7; D gene uncertain. Trimming cost V 5 bases and J 2 bases, with 10 bases left between them. There are 13 residues in the CDR3. Germline CDR1 reads SEHNR; CDR2 reads FQNEAQ (reference sequence). CDR3 protein: CASSRLLAYEQYF. CDR3 nucleotide sequence: TGTGCCAGCAGCCGCCTCCTAGCCTACGAGCAGTACTTC.

The V and J genes are TRBV29-1 and TRBJ1-2; TRBD1 matches at 8 bases. Per germline, CDR1 SQVTM and CDR2 ANQGSEA. The trim removed 8 bases at V and 4 bases at J, leaving 6 bases unmatched. The CDR3 length is 12 residues. The DNA for the CDR3 is TGCAGCACGGATACAGGGGGCTATGGCTACACCTTC. This codes for CSTDTGGYGYTF.

The J gene is TRBJ2-7, the V gene TRBV5-6, with 12 bases lining up with TRBD2. V lost 0 bases to trimming and J lost 3 bases; unmatched junction nucleotides: 1. The CDR3 spans 15 residues. Per germline, CDR1 SGHDT and CDR2 YYEEEE. In DNA, the CDR3 is TGTGCCAGCAGCTTGGGGACTAGCGGGATCTACGAGCAGTACTTC. The encoded protein is CASSLGTSGIYEQYF.

The chain recombines TRBV5-1 with TRBJ1-1; 8 bases agree with TRBD1. Germline values: CDR1 SGHRS, CDR2 YFSETQ. The CDR3 totals 14 residues. The trim removed 3 bases at V and 6 bases at J, leaving 7 bases unmatched. The CDR3 region has the DNA TGCGCCAGCAGCTCTCAGGGGGCGCAGGCTGAAGCTTTCTTT. It is translated as CASSSQGAQAEAFF.

The chain combines TRBV20-1 with TRBJ1-2, with 9 bases fitting TRBD1. The CDR3 is made up of 11 amino acids. CDR1 is DFQATT, CDR2 SNEGSKA, per germline (reference sequence). With 4 bases clipped from V and 9 bases from J, the junction kept 3 bases outside the gene matches. Here the CDR3 reads CSATTGGCYTF. CDR3 DNA sequence: TGCAGTGCTACTACAGGGGGCTGCTACACCTTC.

The J gene is TRBJ2-3, the V gene TRBV7-9; 9 bases agree with TRBD2. Germline CDR1 SEHNR, CDR2 FQNEAQ (reference sequence). Losses at the gene ends were 6 bases for V and 8 bases for J; bases not matched to a gene: 15. The CDR3 sequence is 16 residues long. The CDR3 DNA sequence: TGTGCCAGCAGTGGAGGGGGGCTAGCGGGAAGACTTACGCAGTATTTT. This codes for CASSGGGLAGRLTQYF.

The chain recombines TRBV11-2 with TRBJ2-3; the match to TRBD2 covers 7 bases. This CDR3 is built from 16 residues. V lost 3 bases to trimming and J lost 1 base; unmatched junction nucleotides: 7. From germline, CDR1 is SGHAT and CDR2 FQNNGV. The CDR3 sequence: CASSLLTSVGTDTQYF. In DNA, the CDR3 is TGTGCCAGCAGCTTGTTAACTAGCGTGGGCACAGATACGCAGTATTTT. Supplemented by reference TRBV11-2 and TRBJ2-3, the full variable domain reads EAGVAQSPRYKIIEKRQSVAFWCNPISGHATLYWYQQILGQGPKLLIQFQNNGVVDDSQLPKDRFSAERLKGVDSTLKIQPAKLEDSAVYLCASSLLTSVGTDTQYFGPGTRLTVL.

The J gene is TRBJ2-7, the V gene TRBV15, with D maybe TRBD2 (5 bases). Trimming cost V 0 bases and J 0 bases, with 9 bases left between them. Per the germline V gene, CDR1 is LNHNV and CDR2 is YYDKDF (reference sequence). The CDR3 has 15 residues. The CDR3, as DNA: TGTGCCACCAGCAGAGATGGGGAGAGCTCCTACGAGCAGTACTTC. This codes for CATSRDGESSYEQYF.

The V call is TRBV6-5, the J call TRBJ2-1, with 8 nucleotides matching TRBD1. In germline, CDR1 is MNHEY, CDR2 SVGAGI. CDR3 length: 15 residues. With 6 bases clipped from V and 1 base from J, the junction kept 5 bases outside the gene matches. CDR3 protein: CASSYTGGSYNEQFF. In DNA, the CDR3 is TGTGCCAGCAGCTATACAGGGGGTTCCTACAATGAGCAGTTCTTC.

The rearrangement joins TRBV11-2 to TRBJ2-3; D not resolved. With 0 bases removed from V and 4 bases from J, the gap between germline ends came to 17 bases. Germline assignment: CDR1 SGHAT and CDR2 FQNNGV. This CDR3 is 17 amino acids long. The DNA for the CDR3 is TGTGCCAGCAGCTTAGAGGTATCAGCCGCAGGTTCAGATACGCAGTATTTT. Translated: CASSLEVSAAGSDTQYF.

The chain is built from TRBV6-5 and TRBJ1-2; D gene unclear. From germline, CDR1 is MNHEY and CDR2 SVGAGI. The CDR3 is 13 residues long. V lost 2 bases, J lost 1 base, and 5 bases lay in between. The CDR3 here is CASSYENNYGYTF. The CDR3 coding sequence is TGTGCCAGCAGTTACGAGAATAACTATGGCTACACCTTC.